This paragraph covers one TCR beta chain sequence. Its antigen is not identified. CD4+ T cells from unexposed donors were obtained before the COVID-19 pandemic (2011-2018). Isolation of CD4+ T cells took place after about 10 days in culture. Cells permitting, SARS-CoV-2 S/N and four cold-coronavirus spikes were tested on unexposed-donor CD4+ T cells. The data stem from a study of CD4 T cells in relation to SARS-CoV-2 and coronaviruses. Study-wide context: TCR beta CDR3s were sequenced after roughly 10-day antigen culture of PBMCs. No peptide or an HIV-1 Nef peptide pool served as negative control. General observations from the study: Samples before the pandemic and after infection were not matched within any donor.

The germline V and J ends were trimmed by 1 base and 0 bases, with 19 bases remaining between them. CDR1 SSHAT and CDR2 FNYEAQ come from the germline V gene (reference sequence). The CDR3 totals 19 residues. Measured with immunoSEQ multiplex PCR; TCRdb has only the in-frame clones, and not every one. This sample yields 30,000 or so clones, of which 55% to 75% are seen a single time; 9% to 15% belongs to the top ten. The receptor's source is a human donor in good health. The V gene is TRBV7-7, the J gene TRBJ1-5; D remains unclear. Sequences were obtained from CD4+ T cells from PBMCs, cultured in vitro. The DNA of the CDR3 is TGTGCCAGCAGCTTAGAGGGCGATGGCAGAAGAGTTAGCAATCAGCCCCAGCATTTT. Encoded protein: CASSLEGDGRRVSNQPQHF.